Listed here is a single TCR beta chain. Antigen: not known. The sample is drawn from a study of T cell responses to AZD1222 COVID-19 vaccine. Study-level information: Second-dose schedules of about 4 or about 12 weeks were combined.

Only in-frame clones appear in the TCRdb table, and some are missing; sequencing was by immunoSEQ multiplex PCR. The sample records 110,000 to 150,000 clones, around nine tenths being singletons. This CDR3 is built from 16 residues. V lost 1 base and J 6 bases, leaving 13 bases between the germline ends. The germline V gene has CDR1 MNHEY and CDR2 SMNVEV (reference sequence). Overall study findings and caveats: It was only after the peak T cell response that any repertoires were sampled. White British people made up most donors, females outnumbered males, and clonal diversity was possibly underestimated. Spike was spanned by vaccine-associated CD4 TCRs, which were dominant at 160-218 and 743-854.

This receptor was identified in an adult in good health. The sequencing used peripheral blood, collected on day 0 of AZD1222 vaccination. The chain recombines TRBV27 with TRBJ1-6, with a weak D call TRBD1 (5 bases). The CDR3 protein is CASSLLGQGPNSPLHF. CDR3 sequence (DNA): TGTGCCAGCAGTTTATTGGGGCAGGGACCTAATTCACCCCTCCACTTT.